The clone carrying this T cell receptor beta chain was recorded a few times. The CDR3 extends over 14 amino acids. After removal of 3 bases from V and 4 bases from J, the junction contained 5 bases not matched to a gene. Germline values: CDR1 LNHNV, CDR2 YYDKDF (reference sequence). This entry is derived from a study of Graves' ophthalmopathy and Graves' hyperthyroidism. Researchers took RNA transcripts and amplified TCR beta CDR3 regions from them. The first-round RT-PCR employed HTBI primers together with the Qiagen OneStep RT-PCR kit. A multiplex PCR was then performed as the second round. TCRdb passed the multiplex PCR reads through MiXCR, listing each CDR3 protein once. The sample shows almost 750,000 distinct CDR3 sequences, approximately 40% of them seen only once.

V usage is TRBV15 and J usage is TRBJ1-2, with 7 nucleotides matching TRBD1. The receptor comes from an adult man with Graves' ophthalmopathy. Sequenced sample: peripheral blood. CDR3 region: CATSSPGTAYGYTF. In DNA form, the CDR3 reads TGTGCCACCAGCAGCCCCGGGACAGCCTATGGCTACACCTTC.